These 12 T cell receptor beta chains were all obtained from the same sample, sequenced in a study of blood T cell repertoires in COVID-19 (dated by TCRdb to the early 2020s). Library preparation was by the immunoSEQ multiplex PCR assay. Sourced from immuneACCESS, this table was stored by TCRdb with only in-frame sequences that have V and J called. A share of the clones is absent; for the studies checked, an unresolved V gene accounts for under half, and the remainder has no known explanation. In all, the sample holds roughly 300,000 clones, and more than 70% of those were seen once. Approximately 1.3% of the sample is held by the ten biggest clonotypes. Sequencing was carried out using peripheral blood. All receptors come from a woman in her 50s with acute or convalescent COVID-19.

The rearrangement uses TRBV15 and TRBJ2-3; D is perhaps TRBD2 (6 bases). V lost 0 bases and J lost 3, with 7 bases in between. The CDR3 length is 14 residues. The germline V gene encodes CDR1 LNHNV and CDR2 YYDKDF (reference sequence). CDR3 sequence: CATSRDRGTDTQYF. The CDR3 nucleotides are TGTGCCACCAGCAGAGATCGGGGGACAGATACGCAGTATTTT.

The V gene is TRBV12-5, the J gene TRBJ2-2, with 9 positions matching TRBD2. The CDR3 is 17 residues long. Trimming at V came to 5 bases and at J to 7 bases, leaving 14 bases not matched to a gene. Germline CDR1 and CDR2: LGHNT and FRNRAP. The CDR3 loop is CASGPPRSGGLGGELFF. The CDR3 DNA sequence: TGTGCTAGTGGTCCCCCCCGTAGCGGGGGACTCGGCGGGGAGCTGTTTTTT.

This clone showed up just a few times. The V call is TRBV6-5, the J call TRBJ1-5; TRBD1 agrees at 10 bases. Germline V gene lookup returns CDR1 MNHEY and CDR2 SVGAGI. The CDR3 extends over 15 amino acids. The V gene end was trimmed by 5 bases and the J gene end by 5 bases; junction bases not matched to a gene: 6. As DNA, the CDR3 is TGTGCCAGCAGTCTTTGGGACAGGGGATATCAGCCCCAGCATTTT. Translation: CASSLWDRGYQPQHF.

Notes on this clone: Other DNA sequences within the sample encode an identical CDR3. The V gene is TRBV29-1, the J gene TRBJ1-5; TRBD1 matches at 8 bases. Germline V gene sequence: CDR1 SQVTM, CDR2 ANQGSEA. J lost 3 bases, V lost 4 bases, and 2 bases had no gene match. The CDR3 consists of 13 residues. The CDR3 nucleotides are TGCAGCGTTGGACAGGGGAACAATCAGCCCCAGCATTTT. Translation: CSVGQGNNQPQHF.

This clone was found many times. This chain links TRBV7-2 with TRBJ2-2, with 11 positions matching TRBD2. CDR1 and CDR2 from the germline V gene are SGHTA and FQGNSA. Trimming removed 5 bases from V and 7 bases from J; junction bases left unmatched: 6. There are 15 residues in the CDR3. The CDR3 loop reads CASSPLAGVDGELFF. CDR3 nucleotides: TGTGCCAGCAGCCCACTAGCGGGAGTTGACGGGGAGCTGTTTTTT.

The V call is TRBV7-8, the J call TRBJ2-2; the D gene is possibly TRBD2 (6 bases). Germline V CDR1 and CDR2: SGHVS, FQNEAQ. There are 14 residues in the CDR3. Trimming left V 5 bases short and J 3 bases short, with 10 bases between. CDR3 sequence: CASSQSGDTGELFF. CDR3 nucleotides: TGTGCCAGCAGCCAATCGGGGGACACCGGGGAGCTGTTTTTT.

The rearrangement uses TRBV6-6 and TRBJ2-3; D is perhaps TRBD1 (6 bases). Trimming removed 9 bases from V and 0 bases from J, with 13 bases in between. Germline values: CDR1 MNHNY, CDR2 SVGAGI (reference sequence). The CDR3 loop spans 14 amino acids. The CDR3 nucleotides are TGTGCCAGTTTCAGGGGAGCTAGCACAGATACGCAGTATTTT. Encoded protein: CASFRGASTDTQYF.

This rearrangement joins TRBV20-1 to TRBJ2-1, with D tentatively TRBD1 (6 bases). The V gene's germline CDR1 is DFQATT and CDR2 SNEGSKA (reference sequence). This CDR3 is built from 11 residues. V lost 8 bases and J 4 bases, leaving 9 bases between the germline ends. CDR3 DNA sequence: TGCAGTCTGGACAGATACAATGAGCAGTTCTTC. Translating it yields CSLDRYNEQFF.

The genes are TRBV6-5 and TRBJ1-5; a possible D gene is TRBD1 (6 bases). CDR3 length: 15 residues. V lost 0 bases and J lost 1, with 7 bases in between. Germline lookup yields CDR1 MNHEY and CDR2 SVGAGI. CDR3 in amino acids: CASSYSRGSNQPQHF. CDR3 bases: TGTGCCAGCAGTTACTCCAGGGGAAGCAATCAGCCCCAGCATTTT.

CDR3 residues: CASSVTGLGYGYTF. As DNA, the CDR3 is TGCGCCAGCAGCGTCACAGGGTTGGGCTATGGCTACACCTTC. The chain combines TRBV5-1 with TRBJ1-2, with D perhaps TRBD1 (6 bases). The CDR3 length is 14 residues. The germline CDR1 and CDR2 sequences are SGHRS and YFSETQ. V was trimmed by 4 bases and J by 4 bases, leaving 14 bases between them.

The rearrangement uses TRBV4-2 and TRBJ2-7; 11 positions match TRBD2. The CDR3 is made up of 19 amino acids. CDR1 is LGHNA and CDR2 is YNFKEQ in the germline V gene. The V segment lost 4 bases and the J segment 5 bases; nucleotides outside the gene matches: 19. CDR3 nucleotide sequence: TGTGCCAGCAGCCCGGGCCCTGGCACAATACTAGCGGGAGTCCACGAGCAGTACTTC. It translates to CASSPGPGTILAGVHEQYF.

The rearrangement joins TRBV7-2 to TRBJ2-1; TRBD2 agrees at 7 bases. CDR1 and CDR2 (germline): SGHTA, FQGNSA. Trimming took 0 bases from V and 12 from J; bases not matched to a gene: 5. The CDR3 has 13 residues. The CDR3 bases are TGTGCCAGCAGCTTAGCCCTAGCGGAGAGGCAGTTCTTC. Amino acids: CASSLALAERQFF.